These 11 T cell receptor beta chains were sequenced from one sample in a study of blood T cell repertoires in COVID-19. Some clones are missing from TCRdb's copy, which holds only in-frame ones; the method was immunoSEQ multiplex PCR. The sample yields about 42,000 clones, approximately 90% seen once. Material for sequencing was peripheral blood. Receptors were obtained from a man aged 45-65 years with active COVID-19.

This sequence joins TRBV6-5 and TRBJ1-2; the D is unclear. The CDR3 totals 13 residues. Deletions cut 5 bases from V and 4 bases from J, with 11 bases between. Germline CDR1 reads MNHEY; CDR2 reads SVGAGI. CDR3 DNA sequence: TGTGCCAGCAGTACCGGGTTAACCTATGGCTACACCTTC. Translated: CASSTGLTYGYTF.

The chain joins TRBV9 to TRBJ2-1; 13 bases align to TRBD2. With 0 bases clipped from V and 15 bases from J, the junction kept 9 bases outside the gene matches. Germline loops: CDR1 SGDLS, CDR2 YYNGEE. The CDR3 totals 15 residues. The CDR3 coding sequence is TGTGCCAGCAGCGTAGTCGGGACTAGCGGGACTGACCTGTTCTTC. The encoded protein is CASSVVGTSGTDLFF.

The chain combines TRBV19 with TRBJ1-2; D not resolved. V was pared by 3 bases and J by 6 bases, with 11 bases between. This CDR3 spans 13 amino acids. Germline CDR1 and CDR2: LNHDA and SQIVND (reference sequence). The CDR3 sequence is CASSMTFSDGYTF. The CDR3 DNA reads TGTGCCAGTAGTATGACTTTCTCCGATGGCTACACCTTC.

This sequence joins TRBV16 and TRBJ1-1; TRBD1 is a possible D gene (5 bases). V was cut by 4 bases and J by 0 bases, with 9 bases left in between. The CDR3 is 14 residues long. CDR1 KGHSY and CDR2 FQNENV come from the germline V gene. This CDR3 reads CASSRQPMNTEAFF. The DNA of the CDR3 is TGTGCCAGCAGCCGACAGCCCATGAACACTGAAGCTTTCTTT.

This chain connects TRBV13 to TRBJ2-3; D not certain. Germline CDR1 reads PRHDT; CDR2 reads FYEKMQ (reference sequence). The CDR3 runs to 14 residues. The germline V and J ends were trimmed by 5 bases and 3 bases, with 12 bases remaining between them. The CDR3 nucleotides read TGTGCCAGCAGCGTCCAAGCAGGTACAGATACGCAGTATTTT. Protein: CASSVQAGTDTQYF. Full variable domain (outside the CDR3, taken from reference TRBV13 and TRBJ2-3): AAGVIQSPRHLIKEKRETATLKCYPIPRHDTVYWYQQGPGQDPQFLISFYEKMQSDKGSIPDRFSAQQFSDYHSELNMSSLELGDSALYFCASSVQAGTDTQYFGPGTRLTVL.

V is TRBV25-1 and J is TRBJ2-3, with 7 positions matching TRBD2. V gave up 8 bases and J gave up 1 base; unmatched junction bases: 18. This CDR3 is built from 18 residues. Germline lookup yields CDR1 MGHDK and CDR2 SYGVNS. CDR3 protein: CASSPDIRRERGTDTQYF. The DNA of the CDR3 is TGTGCCAGCTCTCCAGACATCCGGCGGGAGCGGGGCACAGATACGCAGTATTTT.

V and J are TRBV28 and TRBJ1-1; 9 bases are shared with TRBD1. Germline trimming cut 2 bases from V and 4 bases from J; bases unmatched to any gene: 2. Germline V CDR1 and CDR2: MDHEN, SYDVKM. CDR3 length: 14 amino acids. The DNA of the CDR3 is TGTGCCAGCAGTTTAGGGACAGGGCTCACTGAAGCTTTCTTT. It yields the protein CASSLGTGLTEAFF.

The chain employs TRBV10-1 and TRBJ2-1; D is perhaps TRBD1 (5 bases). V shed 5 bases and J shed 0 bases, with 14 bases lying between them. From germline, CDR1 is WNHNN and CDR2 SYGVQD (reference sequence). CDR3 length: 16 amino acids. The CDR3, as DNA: TGCGCCAGCAGTAATGACAGAGAATCCTCCTACAATGAGCAGTTCTTC. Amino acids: CASSNDRESSYNEQFF.

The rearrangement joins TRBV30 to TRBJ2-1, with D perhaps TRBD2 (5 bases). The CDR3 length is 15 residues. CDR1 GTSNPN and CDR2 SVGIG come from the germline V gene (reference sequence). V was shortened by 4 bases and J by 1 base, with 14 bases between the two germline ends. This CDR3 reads CAWIGPRASYNEQFF. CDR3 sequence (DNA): TGTGCCTGGATAGGGCCGAGGGCATCCTACAATGAGCAGTTCTTC.

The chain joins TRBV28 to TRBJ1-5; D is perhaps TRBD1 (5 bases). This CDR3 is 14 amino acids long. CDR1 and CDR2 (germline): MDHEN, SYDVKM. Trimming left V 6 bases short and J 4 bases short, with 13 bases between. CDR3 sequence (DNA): TGTGCCAGCAGGGGAGGGACGGGTAATCAGCCCCAGCATTTT. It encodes CASRGGTGNQPQHF.

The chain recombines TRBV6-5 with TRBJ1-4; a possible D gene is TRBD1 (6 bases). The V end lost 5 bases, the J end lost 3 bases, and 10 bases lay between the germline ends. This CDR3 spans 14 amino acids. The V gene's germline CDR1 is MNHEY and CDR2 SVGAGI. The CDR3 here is CASSPNRANEKLFF. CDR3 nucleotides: TGTGCCAGCAGTCCCAACAGGGCTAATGAAAAACTGTTTTTT.